The entry below gives a single T cell receptor (beta chain) sequence along with its context. Its specificity is not known. Use of 60 Vbeta and 13 Jbeta primers characterized the PCR. Assay: immunoSEQ multiplex PCR; the TCRdb copy retains only in-frame clones and omits some. This table holds about 280,000 clones, over 85% found once. This specimen belongs to a study of cytomegalovirus exposure and HLA in healthy donors. Study results and caveats: Reportedly, cytomegalovirus status was diagnosed with high sensitivity and specificity.

The CDR3 contains 15 residues. V shed 0 bases and J shed 1 base, with 7 bases lying between them. Germline CDR1 MNHEY, CDR2 SVGAGI. The J gene is TRBJ1-5, the V gene TRBV6-5, with no clear D. The receptor comes from a woman aged 18-29 years in good health and CMV-seronegative. The sample was PBMCs. The CDR3 DNA reads as TGTGCCAGCAGTTACTCATCGGGGAGCAATCAGCCCCAGCATTTT. Its protein product is CASSYSSGSNQPQHF.